Reported below is one T cell receptor beta chain. Its target is not known. This specimen belongs to a study of cytomegalovirus exposure and HLA in healthy donors. Study-level information: Unique TCRs numbering roughly 80 million, obtained from HLA-typed donors, made up an early data release. The study, taken as a whole, reports: Specificity for CMV antigens was confirmed in vitro for a few of the CMV-associated chains. A later analysis found that most CMV-associated TCR beta chains appeared HLA-restricted.

CDR3 length equals 14 residues. Use of 60 Vbeta and 13 Jbeta primers characterized the PCR. Under the authors' procedure: A follow-up analysis tallied around 80 million unique TCR beta chains, roughly 11 million shared. Only in-frame clones appear in the TCRdb table, and some are missing; sequencing was by immunoSEQ multiplex PCR. The V and J calls and clone size were taken over from that table, and D and trimming were inferred from the DNA. This sample has more than 80,000 clones; around 86% occur once, and the top ten carry 9.2%. Source material: PBMCs. The chain recombines TRBV21-1 with TRBJ1-1; the table's D call TRBD1 went unverified against the DNA. TRBV21-1 is noted as a pseudogene. This clonotype was obtained from a man younger than 45 in good health and CMV-seropositive. CDR3 sequence reads: CASSKQVMNTEAFF. The DNA for the CDR3 is TGTGCCAGCAGCAAACAGGTCATGAACACTGAAGCTTTCTTT.